These 13 T cell receptor beta chains originate from one sample sequenced in a study of CXCR3-negative and CXCR3-positive naive CD8 T cells. The libraries of TRB cDNA were prepared using 5' RACE with UMI labels. Reanalyzing the 5' RACE reads, TCRdb keeps one entry per CDR3 protein, without DNA. This sample contains some 67,000 distinct CDR3 sequences. Sequencing input: naive CXCR3- CD8+ T cells from blood. The subset here: CD45RO-CCR7+CD27+CD95- naive CD8+ T cells lacking CXCR3 (TNR3-). The source is a human donor in good health. Some clones in this sample may be carry-over from other donors' samples.

The V and J genes are TRBV28 and TRBJ1-1. CDR1 is MDHEN and CDR2 is SYDVKM in the germline V gene. The CDR3 is 13 amino acids. This CDR3 is CASSFDTNTEAFF.

The V and J genes are TRBV15 and TRBJ2-3; TCRdb lists TRBD1, though no DNA is available to test this call. Germline CDR1 and CDR2: LNHNV and YYDKDF (reference sequence). This CDR3 has 17 residues. This CDR3 reads CATSRDGGGQSTDTQYF.

V gene TRBV14 combines with J gene TRBJ2-1. The CDR3 has 14 amino acids. Germline CDR1 SGHDN, CDR2 FVKESK. CDR3 amino acids: CASSQGIAYNEQFF.

The chain carries TRBV28 and TRBJ2-3; the TCRdb call, TRBD1, lacks DNA for checking. The CDR3 consists of 15 residues. Looked up from germline, CDR1 is MDHEN and CDR2 is SYDVKM. The CDR3: CASSPPEQSTDTQYF.

This chain uses TRBV10-2 with TRBJ2-3. The V gene's germline CDR1 is WSHSY and CDR2 SAAADI. CDR3 size: 14 residues. The CDR3 is CASSWSFQTDTQYF.

The chain joins TRBV7-2 to TRBJ1-1; TCRdb indicates TRBD1, and absent DNA this call remains unverified. The CDR3 runs to 14 residues. Germline lookup yields CDR1 SGHTA and CDR2 FQGNSA. This CDR3 is CASSLGTGPDYAFF.

The chain uses TRBV7-9 and TRBJ2-7; TCRdb designates TRBD1, a call that cannot be tested without DNA. Germline values: CDR1 SEHNR, CDR2 FQNEAQ (reference sequence). The CDR3 spans 17 residues. The CDR3 spells CASSLMGQGVKDYEQYF.

The chain carries TRBV29-1 and TRBJ2-3; TCRdb returns TRBD2, unconfirmable since there is no DNA. Per the germline V gene, CDR1 is SQVTM and CDR2 is ANQGSEA. CDR3 length equals 13 residues. This CDR3 is CSVRLAGADTQYF.

This rearrangement joins TRBV27 to TRBJ2-1; no DNA is available, so the TRBD2 call from TCRdb remains unchecked. CDR1 MNHEY and CDR2 SMNVEV come from the germline V gene (reference sequence). CDR3 length: 15 amino acids. CDR3 protein: CVSKPASGSGNEQFF.

The CDR3 protein is CASSLRLAGPMDTQYF. This rearrangement joins TRBV7-9 to TRBJ2-3; TCRdb proposes TRBD2, but this gene call is untestable without DNA. CDR1 and CDR2 (germline): SEHNR, FQNEAQ (reference sequence). The CDR3 extends over 16 amino acids.

CDR3 amino acids: CASSSRTDRGYNSPLHF. The chain has TRBV7-9 and TRBJ1-6; with no DNA, the TCRdb D assignment of TRBD1 cannot be verified. The length of the CDR3 is 17 residues. The germline gives CDR1 SEHNR, CDR2 FQNEAQ (reference sequence).

This chain connects TRBV12-3 or TRBV12-4 to TRBJ2-3. CDR3 size: 13 residues. The CDR3 region is CASSASSTDTQYF.

The CDR3 reads CASSVAGGSYNEQFF. The rearrangement joins TRBV9 to TRBJ2-1; lacking DNA, the TRBD1 call made by TCRdb goes unchecked. This CDR3 region has 15 residues. In germline, CDR1 is SGDLS, CDR2 YYNGEE.